This record looks at one TCR beta chain sequence and its context. The data were obtained in a study of early T cells in non-severe SARS-CoV-2 infection. Across the study: The authors sequenced bulk RNA from unsorted whole blood, leaving chains unpaired.

From the 5' RACE reads, TCRdb called clonotypes with MiXCR, one entry per CDR3 protein. The table lists 85,000 to 100,000 distinct CDR3 sequences, about 11% of them singletons. The germline gives CDR1 SNHLY, CDR2 FYNNEI. This CDR3 contains 14 residues. The germline V and J ends were trimmed by 8 bases and 7 bases, with 20 bases remaining between them. The sequence was obtained from an adult who was a healthcare worker with PCR-confirmed SARS-CoV-2 infection or an uninfected control (not recorded which). Material: whole blood, obtained at baseline. The V call is TRBV2, the J call TRBJ1-2, with D unresolved. CDR3 sequence (DNA): TGTGCCAGCTTAAAAAGAACCGGACTTTCTGGCTACACCTTC. It is translated as CASLKRTGLSGYTF.